This T cell receptor beta chain is from a study of cytomegalovirus exposure and HLA in healthy donors. PCR used 60 Vbeta primers and 13 Jbeta primers. In the authors' workflow: In a later analysis, of tens of millions of unique beta chains, some 10 million appeared in at least two donors. Libraries were prepared by immunoSEQ multiplex PCR; TCRdb keeps only in-frame clonotypes and omits some of them. V, J and clone size are taken as reported in that table, and D and trimming were inferred from the DNA itself. The table shows around 99,000 clones, with 73% occurring only once. A remark on this clone: The antigen is unknown.

Study conclusions and caveats: Per a prior analysis, the majority of TCR beta V segments were productive roughly 90% or roughly 30% of the time. Later analysis placed DRB1 highest and HLA-C lowest in TCR association rates, which differed by HLA locus.

The germline V gene encodes CDR1 SQVTM and CDR2 ANQGSEA. Trimming at V came to 6 bases and at J to 2 bases, leaving 2 bases not matched to a gene. The CDR3 totals 12 residues. The chain employs TRBV29-1 and TRBJ1-2, with 8 bases fitting TRBD1. This clonotype was obtained from a man between 40 and 49 years old in good health and CMV-seronegative. The sequenced material came from PBMCs. In DNA form, the CDR3 reads TGCAGCGTGAACAGGGGGAACTATGGCTACACCTTC. It encodes CSVNRGNYGYTF.